This passage covers 9 T cell receptor beta chains from one sample sequenced in a study of T-cell memory formation after mild COVID-19. TCRdb re-called the 5' RACE reads through MiXCR, storing one row per CDR3 protein. The data hold some 5,700 distinct CDR3 sequences, with about a fifth observed a single time. Material for sequencing was PBMCs or a T cell subset sorted from them (not recorded which). The receptors originated from an adult woman who had mild COVID-19 (a few samples of this study predate the infection). Cell type and time point are not known.

This clonotype was observed at least ten times. The chain is built from TRBV4-1 and TRBJ2-7; D may correspond to TRBD1 or TRBD2 (6 bases each). The germline gives CDR1 MGHRA, CDR2 YSYEKL. The CDR3 is 13 amino acids. Trimming pared 5 bases from V and 6 bases from J, leaving 14 bases between. CDR3 residues: CASSGTGAGEQYF. CDR3 coding DNA: TGCGCCAGCAGCGGGACGGGGGCTGGCGAGCAGTACTTC.

This clonotype was recorded many times. This sequence joins TRBV9 and TRBJ2-1; 7 bases are a match to TRBD2. Unmatched junction bases numbered 8, after V lost 4 bases and J lost 1 base. In germline, CDR1 is SGDLS, CDR2 YYNGEE. The CDR3 contains 16 residues. The CDR3 coding sequence is TGTGCCAGCAGCCACCGGACTAGGTCTTCCTACAATGAGCAGTTCTTC. Encoded protein: CASSHRTRSSYNEQFF.

This chain uses TRBV7-2 with TRBJ2-5, with 12 nucleotides matching TRBD2. The CDR3 is made up of 15 amino acids. The germline CDR1 and CDR2 sequences are SGHTA and FQGNSA. V dropped 1 base and J dropped 5; count of bases not matched to a gene: 2. Written as DNA, the CDR3 is TGTGCCAGCAGCTTAGACGGGACTAGCGGGGAGACCCAGTACTTC. Translating it yields CASSLDGTSGETQYF.

This clonotype was detected many times. The chain carries TRBV6-6 and TRBJ2-7; a possible D gene is TRBD2 (5 bases). In germline, CDR1 is MNHNY, CDR2 SVGAGI (reference sequence). The CDR3 covers 15 residues. Deletions cut 4 bases from V and 5 bases from J, with 18 bases between. This chain's CDR3 is CASSLGSGSGNEQYF. The DNA for the CDR3 is TGTGCCAGCAGTTTAGGGTCCGGGTCGGGGAACGAGCAGTACTTC.

By sample share, this clonotype is medium-sized (0.01 to 0.1%). The V call is TRBV6-5, the J call TRBJ2-2, with a tentative D call TRBD1 (6 bases). V lost 0 bases to trimming and J lost 3 bases, with 14 bases between them. The CDR3 loop spans 17 amino acids. Germline V gene sequence: CDR1 MNHEY, CDR2 SVGAGI. CDR3 sequence: CASSYSSGHLYTGELFF. CDR3 DNA sequence: TGTGCCAGCAGTTACTCCTCGGGACACCTCTACACCGGGGAGCTGTTTTTT.

This clonotype was found many times. The chain joins TRBV20-1 to TRBJ1-1; D perhaps matches TRBD1 (5 bases). The CDR3 is 11 amino acids. V lost 5 bases and J 8 bases, leaving 12 bases between the germline ends. Germline V gene sequence: CDR1 DFQATT, CDR2 SNEGSKA (reference sequence). The CDR3 protein is CSAWRGLEAFF. The CDR3, as DNA: TGCAGTGCTTGGAGGGGCCTCGAAGCTTTCTTT.

This clonotype was recorded many times. The chain combines TRBV29-1 with TRBJ2-2; no clear D. Trimming took off 8 bases at V and 0 bases at J, with 10 bases between the two ends. This CDR3 region has 13 residues. The V gene's germline CDR1 is SQVTM and CDR2 ANQGSEA. The CDR3, as DNA: TGCAGCACGATCGAGCCGAACACCGGGGAGCTGTTTTTT. Translation: CSTIEPNTGELFF.

By proportion, this clonotype is medium-sized. The gene calls are TRBV4-1 and TRBJ2-3; D is unresolved. V was pared by 2 bases and J by 5 bases, with 14 bases between. This CDR3 region has 15 residues. From germline, CDR1 is MGHRA and CDR2 YSYEKL. The CDR3 coding sequence is TGCGCCAGCAGCCAAACAAGTGCGTGGATAGATACGCAGTATTTT. It specifies CASSQTSAWIDTQYF.

This clonotype was picked up many times. The chain is built from TRBV12-3 or TRBV12-4 and TRBJ2-4; the D call may be TRBD1 or TRBD2 (7 bases each). The CDR3 consists of 14 residues. V was clipped by 6 bases and J by 7 bases, with 16 bases between them. The CDR3 sequence is CASRRGGQMNIQYF. The CDR3 DNA is TGTGCCAGCAGACGCGGGGGACAGATGAACATTCAGTACTTC.